Following are 24 T cell receptor beta chains from one sample sequenced in a study of metastatic and nonmetastatic thyroid tumors. All patients reached thyroid surgery having received no treatment beforehand. TCRdb reprocessed the PCR reads using MiXCR. The repertoire holds 4,500 to 6,500 clones, with under 30% as singletons. The specimen sequenced was adjacent normal tissue. The receptors here all came from a female donor with papillary thyroid cancer or a benign thyroid nodule (not recorded which). Some clones in this sample may be carry-over from other donors' samples.

This clone is termed medium-sized (0.01 to 0.1%). Germline is not matched at one junction end, which may reflect a read error. V gene TRBV2 combines with J gene TRBJ1-2, with a tentative D call TRBD1 (5 bases). CDR1 and CDR2 (germline): SNHLY, FYNNEI. This CDR3 is built from 11 residues. As DNA, the CDR3 is TGTACCAGCACCCGAGGGGATGGCTACACCTTC. Translating it yields CTSTRGDGYTF. The full variable domain, completed using reference TRBV2 and TRBJ1-2, is EPEVTQTPSHQVTQMGQEVILRCVPISNHLYFYWYRQILGQKVEFLVSFYNNEISEKSEIFDDQFSVERPDGSNFTLKIRSTKLEDSAMYFCTSTRGDGYTFGSGTRLTVV.

Remarks on this clone: The sample carries other DNA sequences with the same CDR3. The chain employs TRBV4-1 and TRBJ1-1; 10 nucleotides agree with TRBD1. The J segment lost 4 bases and the V segment lost 4 bases, leaving 12 bases of the junction unmatched. The CDR3 totals 17 residues. Looked up from germline, CDR1 is MGHRA and CDR2 is YSYEKL. The CDR3 sequence: CASSPPGQGIGGTEAFF. In DNA, the CDR3 is TGCGCCAGCAGCCCACCGGGACAGGGGATAGGAGGCACTGAAGCTTTCTTT.

The gene calls are TRBV11-3 and TRBJ2-7; 8 bases are shared with TRBD1. Germline assignment: CDR1 SGHNT and CDR2 YENEEA. J gave up 5 bases and V 5 bases, and 8 bases lay outside the gene matches. This CDR3 region has 14 residues. CDR3 loop: CASSRQGTLDEQYF. The CDR3 DNA follows: TGTGCCAGCAGCCGACAGGGGACCTTGGACGAGCAGTACTTC.

This chain links TRBV7-3 with TRBJ1-6, with 10 bases matching TRBD1. Trimming took 5 bases from V and 8 from J; bases not matched to a gene: 3. This CDR3 has 14 amino acids. Germline CDR1 reads SGHTA; CDR2 reads FQGTGA. CDR3 in amino acids: CASSQDRGDSPLHF. CDR3 sequence (DNA): TGTGCCAGCAGCCAGGACAGGGGGGATTCACCCCTCCACTTT.

About this clone: Likely a read error: the CDR3 ends without its conserved phenylalanine or tryptophan. The chain joins TRBV30 to TRBJ2-3, with D unresolved. Germline CDR1 reads GTSNPN; CDR2 reads SVGIG (reference sequence). V was pared by 4 bases and J by 1 base, with 12 bases between. The CDR3 consists of 14 residues. Written as DNA, the CDR3 is TGTGCCTGGACCCTCTCAGGCGGCACAGATACGCAGTATCTT. Its protein is CAWTLSGGTDTQYL.

The rearrangement joins TRBV12-3 or TRBV12-4 to TRBJ2-7, with D tentatively TRBD1 (6 bases). The ends were cut back, 3 bases at V and 3 bases at J, with 15 bases in the middle. This CDR3 has 15 amino acids. CDR3 residues: CASSLRAGAVYEQYF. In nucleotides, the CDR3 is TGTGCCAGCAGTTTGAGGGCAGGGGCGGTCTACGAGCAGTACTTC.

This clone is termed medium-sized. This chain uses TRBV28 with TRBJ1-3, with 8 bases identical to TRBD1. The V gene end was trimmed by 6 bases and the J gene end by 0 bases; junction bases not matched to a gene: 7. There are 16 residues in the CDR3. The germline CDR1 and CDR2 sequences are MDHEN and SYDVKM. CDR3: CASSLRQGRSGNTIYF. The CDR3 nucleotides are TGTGCCAGCAGCCTACGACAGGGGCGCTCTGGAAACACCATATATTTT.

The V gene is TRBV5-1, the J gene TRBJ1-3; D not certain. Per germline, CDR1 SGHRS and CDR2 YFSETQ. The CDR3 has 12 residues. The ends were cut back, 0 bases at V and 4 bases at J, with 2 bases in the middle. In DNA, the CDR3 is TGCGCCAGCAGCTTGGAAGGAAACACCATATATTTT. It specifies CASSLEGNTIYF.

This clone was seen a handful of times. This chain uses TRBV5-5 with TRBJ2-3, with D maybe TRBD1 (5 bases). The V gene lost 4 bases and the J gene lost 0 bases, with 12 bases spanning the gap. The CDR3 is 15 amino acids. Germline V gene lookup returns CDR1 SGHKS and CDR2 YYEKEE (reference sequence). The CDR3 spells CASSRGLSSTDTQYF. CDR3 coding DNA: TGTGCCAGCAGCAGGGGCCTGTCTAGCACAGATACGCAGTATTTT.

This clone came up a few times. The CDR3 nucleotides are TGCAGTGCGAGCTCCGGGACCCAGGGGGGATACGAGCAGTACTTC. Translating it yields CSASSGTQGGYEQYF. V and J are TRBV20-1 and TRBJ2-7; tentatively, D is TRBD1 (7 bases). V was shortened by 6 bases and J by 4 bases, with 22 bases between the two germline ends. This CDR3 comprises 15 residues. Germline assignment: CDR1 DFQATT and CDR2 SNEGSKA (reference sequence).

The chain recombines TRBV20-1 with TRBJ2-3, with D perhaps matching TRBD1 (5 bases). This CDR3 spans 15 amino acids. CDR1 is DFQATT and CDR2 is SNEGSKA in the germline V gene (reference sequence). V shed 0 bases and J shed 1 base, with 11 bases lying between them. DNA for the CDR3: TGCAGTGCTAGAGACAGGGTTAAAGGCACAGATACGCAGTATTTT. Encoded protein: CSARDRVKGTDTQYF.

This clone was seen at least ten times. The chain joins TRBV7-2 to TRBJ1-6; TRBD1 matches 7 bases. Germline values: CDR1 SGHTA, CDR2 FQGNSA. The CDR3 sequence is 17 residues long. V dropped 6 bases and J dropped 7; count of bases not matched to a gene: 15. The CDR3 spells CASRPDRVSLKNSPLHF. CDR3 nucleotides: TGTGCCAGCAGACCCGACAGGGTTTCACTTAAGAATTCACCCCTCCACTTT. The variable domain in full, with the rest retrieved from reference TRBV7-2 and TRBJ1-6, is GAGVSQSPSNKVTEKGKDVELRCDPISGHTALYWYRQSLGQGLEFLIYFQGNSAPDKSGLPSDRFSAERTGGSVSTLTIQRTQQEDSAVYLCASRPDRVSLKNSPLHFGNGTRLTVT.

Remarks on this clone: An end of the junction differs from the germline gene, which may be a read error. The CDR3 here is CASSQDRNFYGYTF. The CDR3 DNA reads as TGTGCCAGCAGTCAAGACAGAAACTTCTATGGCTACACCTTC. This rearrangement joins TRBV3-1 to TRBJ1-2; D perhaps matches TRBD1 (5 bases). Germline-derived CDR1 and CDR2 are LGHDT and YNNKEL (reference sequence). This CDR3 contains 14 residues. The whole variable domain, remainder taken from reference TRBV3-1 and TRBJ1-2, is DTAVSQTPKYLVTQMGNDKSIKCEQNLGHDTMYWYKQDSKKFLKIMFSYNNKELIINETVPNRFSPKSPDKAHLNLHINSLELGDSAVYFCASSQDRNFYGYTFGSGTRLTVV.

This clone was seen a handful of times. The chain recombines TRBV7-7 with TRBJ1-5; D gene unclear. The germline V and J ends were trimmed by 7 bases and 1 base, with 17 bases remaining between them. There are 16 residues in the CDR3. Germline lookup yields CDR1 SSHAT and CDR2 FNYEAQ (reference sequence). CDR3 sequence: CASILRKTQSNQPQHF. In DNA form, the CDR3 reads TGTGCCAGCATCCTTCGGAAGACACAAAGCAATCAGCCCCAGCATTTT.

This clone counts as medium-sized (0.01 to 0.1%). The rearrangement joins TRBV28 to TRBJ1-1; 7 nucleotides match TRBD1. Germline V gene sequence: CDR1 MDHEN, CDR2 SYDVKM. The CDR3 contains 13 residues. The junction had 6 bases not matched to a gene; V was cut back by 10 bases and J by 1 base. The CDR3 loop reads CATRRDRNTEAFF. The CDR3 coding sequence is TGTGCCACTCGGCGGGACAGGAACACTGAAGCTTTCTTT.

The V call is TRBV7-9, the J call TRBJ2-5; 11 bases are a match to TRBD1. Germline loops: CDR1 SEHNR, CDR2 FQNEAQ (reference sequence). The CDR3 is 15 residues long. V shed 5 bases and J 1 base; nucleotides not matched to a gene: 3. The CDR3 protein is CASSRGTGGQETQYF. CDR3 in DNA: TGTGCCAGCAGCCGGGGGACAGGGGGCCAAGAGACCCAGTACTTC.

This clone is medium-sized by share. The rearrangement uses TRBV10-2 and TRBJ1-5; 8 nucleotides match TRBD1. The CDR3 runs to 16 residues. Germline CDR1 and CDR2: WSHSY and SAAADI. V shed 3 bases, J shed 5 bases, and the junction held 9 bases outside the gene matches. CDR3 in DNA: TGCGCCAGCAGTGACCACGACAGGGGCAGCGATCAGCCCCAGCATTTT. This sequence encodes CASSDHDRGSDQPQHF.

This CDR3 reads CASTVGPSNQPQHF. CDR3 coding DNA: TGTGCCAGCACCGTGGGCCCTAGCAATCAGCCCCAGCATTTT. The chain links TRBV28 to TRBJ1-5; D uncertain. This CDR3 has 14 amino acids. V was pared by 7 bases and J by 0 bases, with 10 bases between. Germline V gene sequence: CDR1 MDHEN, CDR2 SYDVKM.

The table lists this clone with many counts. Other DNA sequences of this sample code for an identical CDR3. The chain employs TRBV9 and TRBJ1-1; D call uncertain. The CDR3 totals 12 residues. CDR1 and CDR2 (germline): SGDLS, YYNGEE. V lost 0 bases, J lost 9 bases, and 9 bases lay in between. CDR3 DNA: TGTGCCAGCAGCGTAGAAGTGATGCAAGCTTTCTTT. Translation: CASSVEVMQAFF. Full variable domain (remainder filled in from reference TRBV9 and TRBJ1-1): DSGVTQTPKHLITATGQRVTLRCSPRSGDLSVYWYQQSLDQGLQFLIQYYNGEERAKGNILERFSAQQFPDLHSELNLSSLELGDSALYFCASSVEVMQAFFGQGTRLTVV.

This clone was seen repeatedly, ten times or more. The rearrangement uses TRBV27 and TRBJ1-5; a possible D gene is TRBD1 (5 bases). V was trimmed by 7 bases and J by 0 bases, leaving 10 bases between them. Germline CDR1 is MNHEY and CDR2 is SMNVEV (reference sequence). The CDR3 is 14 amino acids. This CDR3 is CASNRDASNQPQHF. The CDR3 DNA reads TGTGCCAGCAACCGGGACGCTAGCAATCAGCCCCAGCATTTT.

Within the sample, this clone is medium-sized. The genes are TRBV19 and TRBJ2-7; 7 nucleotides align to TRBD1. Germline V lookup: CDR1 LNHDA, CDR2 SQIVND (reference sequence). After removal of 1 base from V and 3 bases from J, the junction contained 3 bases not matched to a gene. This CDR3 is 14 amino acids long. CDR3 in amino acids: CASSIGRQGYEQYF. CDR3 in DNA: TGTGCCAGTAGTATAGGGAGACAGGGCTACGAGCAGTACTTC.

This clone has at least ten counts. This chain uses TRBV6-2 or TRBV6-3 with TRBJ1-1; D gene unclear. Germline CDR1 is MNHEY and CDR2 is SVGEGT. CDR3 length equals 14 residues. V dropped 0 bases and J dropped 5 bases, with 10 bases sitting between them. The CDR3 DNA follows: TGTGCCAGCAGTTACTCCAGCGGGGTAACTGAAGCTTTCTTT. Translating gives CASSYSSGVTEAFF.

The sample holds a few counts of this clone. The rearrangement links TRBV27 to TRBJ1-6; possible D gene TRBD1, 5 bases. CDR1 is MNHEY, CDR2 SMNVEV, per germline (reference sequence). This CDR3 region has 14 residues. Trimming took off 5 bases at V and 10 bases at J, with 15 bases between the two ends. The CDR3 sequence is CASSSRVGKSPLHF. The CDR3 region has the DNA TGTGCCAGCAGTAGCAGGGTGGGAAAGTCACCCCTCCACTTT.

V gene TRBV20-1 combines with J gene TRBJ2-1; 13 bases match TRBD2. The ends lost 3 bases at V and 9 bases at J; junction bases unmatched: 11. The CDR3 has 16 residues. The germline V gene has CDR1 DFQATT and CDR2 SNEGSKA (reference sequence). CDR3 bases: TGCAGTGCTAGCGCAGGCCTACTAGCGGGAGGGTGTGAGCAGTTCTTC. Its translation is CSASAGLLAGGCEQFF.